This TCR beta chain appears in the sequencing data of a study of PD-L1 blockade in urothelial cancer. Study results and limitations: Blood TCR clonality below the median before treatment was a predictor of better survival.

Trimming stripped 1 base from V and 10 bases from J, with 14 bases between. The CDR3 is 15 residues long. Germline loops: CDR1 MNHNS, CDR2 SASEGT. TCRdb keeps only in-frame clones here, not all; method: immunoSEQ multiplex PCR. The data hold 40,000 to 55,000 clones, with 86% observed a single time. As for time point: pretreatment peripheral blood. This clone has just one count. The antigen is unknown. The chain employs TRBV6-1 and TRBJ1-6; tentatively, D is TRBD1 (6 bases). Sequenced here: PBMCs, sampled around atezolizumab (anti-PD-L1) treatment. The TCR comes from a man aged 55 to 70 with urothelial cancer. CDR3 sequence: CASSEDGGRKSPLHF. The CDR3 DNA sequence: TGTGCCAGCAGTGAAGACGGGGGGCGCAAATCACCCCTCCACTTT.